This paragraph reports one TCR beta chain. The data stem from a study of response to subunit inactivated influenza vaccine. TCRdb reanalysed the RT-PCR reads using MiXCR and keeps one entry per CDR3 protein. The sample carries 530,000 or so distinct CDR3 sequences, about 25% recorded once. Trimming took 6 bases from V and 6 from J, leaving 13 bases between them. The CDR3 extends over 13 amino acids. From germline, CDR1 is SGHTA and CDR2 FQGNSA. The receptor's source is a man between 45 and 60 years old who received an inactivated influenza vaccine. This specimen was CD4+ T cells sorted from PBMCs, taken about 5 days after vaccination. The chain couples TRBV7-2 to TRBJ2-3; weak D call: TRBD1 (5 bases). This CDR3 reads CASRFLGVDTQYF. CDR3 DNA: TGTGCCAGCAGATTCCTAGGGGTGGATACGCAGTATTTT.